This passage covers 12 T cell receptor beta chains from one sample sequenced in a study of T cell responses to AZD1222 COVID-19 vaccine. The table came from immunoSEQ multiplex PCR; TCRdb's copy has only in-frame clones and leaves some out. The profile shows about 140,000 clones, more than 80% of them singletons. The starting material was peripheral blood, obtained 28 days after the second dose of the MenACWY control vaccine. These receptors came from an adult who received the MenACWY meningococcal vaccine as a control.

The chain recombines TRBV27 with TRBJ1-5, with TRBD1 as a possible D gene (5 bases). The ends were cut back, 5 bases at V and 0 bases at J, with 11 bases in the middle. The CDR3 is 15 residues long. The germline gives CDR1 MNHEY, CDR2 SMNVEV (reference sequence). The chain's CDR3 is CASSRGGYSNQPQHF. CDR3 sequence (DNA): TGTGCCAGCAGTCGGGGGGGGTATAGCAATCAGCCCCAGCATTTT.

This clone was recorded once. The rearrangement links TRBV30 to TRBJ2-5, with D perhaps TRBD2 (5 bases). Germline loops: CDR1 GTSNPN, CDR2 SVGIG (reference sequence). Trimming took off 2 bases at V and 4 bases at J, with 11 bases between the two ends. The CDR3 consists of 13 residues. CDR3 protein: CAWSTGNAETQYF. In DNA form, the CDR3 reads TGTGCCTGGAGTACGGGGAACGCAGAGACCCAGTACTTC. The variable domain in full, with the rest retrieved from reference TRBV30 and TRBJ2-5, is SQTIHQWPATLVQPVGSPLSLECTVEGTSNPNLYWYRQAAGRGLQLLFYSVGIGQISSEVPQNLSASRPQDRQFILSSKKLLLSDSGFYLCAWSTGNAETQYFGPGTRLLVL.

The CDR3 DNA follows: TGTGCCAGCAGCTCCAGGGTTGTTCGGGAGCTGTTTTTT. It translates to CASSSRVVRELFF. The chain employs TRBV11-2 and TRBJ2-2; a possible D gene is TRBD1 (5 bases). V was pared by 4 bases and J by 9 bases, with 12 bases between. CDR1 is SGHAT, CDR2 FQNNGV, per germline. This CDR3 region has 13 residues.

The chain recombines TRBV7-8 with TRBJ1-1; TRBD1 is a possible D gene (5 bases). Germline V CDR1 and CDR2: SGHVS, FQNEAQ. CDR3 size: 13 residues. The V gene lost 1 base and the J gene lost 5 bases, with 8 bases spanning the gap. In DNA form, the CDR3 reads TGTGCCAGCAGCTTAGGAGGGGTGACTGAAGCTTTCTTT. Protein sequence: CASSLGGVTEAFF.

The chain links TRBV7-6 to TRBJ2-7, with 9 positions matching TRBD2. Germline loops: CDR1 SGHVS, CDR2 FNYEAQ. CDR3 length: 15 residues. J was trimmed by 6 bases and V by 1 base; bases with no gene match: 7. In DNA form, the CDR3 reads TGTGCCAGCAGCTTAGTGATGACTAGCGGTGCCGAGCAGTACTTC. Residues: CASSLVMTSGAEQYF.

This chain connects TRBV4-3 to TRBJ2-5; tentatively, D is TRBD2 (5 bases). There are 13 residues in the CDR3. V shed 1 base and J shed 3 bases, with 6 bases lying between them. CDR1 is LGHNA and CDR2 is YSLEER in the germline V gene. In DNA form, the CDR3 reads TGCGCCAGCAGCCAAGCCGGGGAAGAGACCCAGTACTTC. As protein: CASSQAGEETQYF.

The CDR3 DNA follows: TGTGCTAGTGGTTTGCCAAGGACAGGGGGTATGGAGACCCAGTACTTC. Translated: CASGLPRTGGMETQYF. The J gene is TRBJ2-5, the V gene TRBV12-5, with 10 bases matching TRBD1. V was pared by 2 bases and J by 5 bases, with 8 bases of the junction left unmatched. The CDR3 is 16 residues long. Looked up from germline, CDR1 is LGHNT and CDR2 is FRNRAP.

The rearrangement links TRBV29-1 to TRBJ2-1; 7 bases align to TRBD2. The CDR3 is 15 amino acids. With 4 bases clipped from V and 2 bases from J, the junction kept 8 bases outside the gene matches. Looked up from germline, CDR1 is SQVTM and CDR2 is ANQGSEA. The CDR3 sequence: CSVGSGSLPYNEQFF. The CDR3, as DNA: TGCAGCGTTGGTAGCGGGTCCCTCCCCTACAATGAGCAGTTCTTC.

The chain joins TRBV19 to TRBJ2-3; no definite D call. Between the trimmed V and J ends, which lost 4 bases and 4 bases, there was a span of 12 bases. Germline-derived CDR1 and CDR2 are LNHDA and SQIVND (reference sequence). The CDR3 contains 14 residues. CDR3 bases: TGTGCCAGTAGTAAAACAAGTTGGGCAGATACGCAGTATTTT. It codes for CASSKTSWADTQYF.

The table lists this clone with a count of one. The chain is built from TRBV6-2 or TRBV6-3 and TRBJ2-3, with unresolved D. V lost 6 bases and J lost 1, with 14 bases in between. CDR3 length: 15 amino acids. The germline V gene has CDR1 MNHEY and CDR2 SVGEGT. The CDR3 bases are TGTGCCAGCAGCCTACCGATAGCCGGCACAGATACGCAGTATTTT. It specifies CASSLPIAGTDTQYF.

The rearrangement links TRBV7-2 to TRBJ2-7; 7 bases are a match to TRBD2. This CDR3 spans 15 amino acids. V lost 1 base to trimming and J lost 5 bases; unmatched junction nucleotides: 8. CDR1 and CDR2 (germline): SGHTA, FQGNSA. The CDR3 DNA reads as TGTGCCAGCAGCTTAGGGGGGGGAGGGCCCCACGAGCAGTACTTC. It is translated as CASSLGGGGPHEQYF.

The chain carries TRBV5-1 and TRBJ1-5; 10 nucleotides align to TRBD1. Germline V gene sequence: CDR1 SGHRS, CDR2 YFSETQ. V was pared by 0 bases and J by 4 bases, with 1 base of the junction left unmatched. The CDR3 contains 15 residues. The CDR3 DNA follows: TGCGCCAGCAGCTTGGGGGGACAGGGGAATCAGCCCCAGCATTTT. Its translation: CASSLGGQGNQPQHF.